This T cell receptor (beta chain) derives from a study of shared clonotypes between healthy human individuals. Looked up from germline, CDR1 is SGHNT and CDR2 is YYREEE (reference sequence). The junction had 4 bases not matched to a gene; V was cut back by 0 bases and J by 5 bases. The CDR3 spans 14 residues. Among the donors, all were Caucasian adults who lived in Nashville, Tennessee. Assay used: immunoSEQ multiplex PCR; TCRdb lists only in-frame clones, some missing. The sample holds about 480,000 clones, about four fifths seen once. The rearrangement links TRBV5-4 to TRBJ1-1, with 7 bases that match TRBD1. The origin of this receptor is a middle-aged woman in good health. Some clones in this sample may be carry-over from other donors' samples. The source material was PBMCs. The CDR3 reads CASSLAGGVTEAFF. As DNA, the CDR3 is TGTGCCAGCAGCTTGGCAGGGGGGGTTACTGAAGCTTTCTTT.